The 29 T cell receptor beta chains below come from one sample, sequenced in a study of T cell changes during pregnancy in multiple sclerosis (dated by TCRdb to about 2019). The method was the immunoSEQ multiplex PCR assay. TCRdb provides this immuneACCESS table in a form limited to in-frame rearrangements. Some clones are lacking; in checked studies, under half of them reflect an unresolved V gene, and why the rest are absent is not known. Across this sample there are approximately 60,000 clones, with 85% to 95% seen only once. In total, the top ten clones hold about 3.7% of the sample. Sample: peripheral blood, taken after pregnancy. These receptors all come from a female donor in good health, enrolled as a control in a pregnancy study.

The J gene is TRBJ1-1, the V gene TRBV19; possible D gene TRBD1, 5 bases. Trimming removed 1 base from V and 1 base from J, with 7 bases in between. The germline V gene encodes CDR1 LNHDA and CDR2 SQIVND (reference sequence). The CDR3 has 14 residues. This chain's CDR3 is CASSIGGQNTEAFF. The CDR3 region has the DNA TGTGCCAGTAGTATAGGAGGACAGAACACTGAAGCTTTCTTT.

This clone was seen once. CDR3 sequence: CASSESTGNTIYF. CDR3 DNA: TGTGCCAGCAGCGAGAGCACTGGAAACACCATATATTTT. V is TRBV9 and J is TRBJ1-3; no clear D. The length of the CDR3 is 13 residues. Per the germline V gene, CDR1 is SGDLS and CDR2 is YYNGEE. V was trimmed by 3 bases and J by 2 bases, leaving 6 bases between them.

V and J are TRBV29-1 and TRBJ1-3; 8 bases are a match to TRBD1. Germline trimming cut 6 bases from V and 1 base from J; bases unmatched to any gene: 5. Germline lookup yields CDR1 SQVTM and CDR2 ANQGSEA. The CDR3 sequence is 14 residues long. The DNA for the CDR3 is TGCAGCGTCCGGGACAGGCGATCTGGAAACACCATATATTTT. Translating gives CSVRDRRSGNTIYF.

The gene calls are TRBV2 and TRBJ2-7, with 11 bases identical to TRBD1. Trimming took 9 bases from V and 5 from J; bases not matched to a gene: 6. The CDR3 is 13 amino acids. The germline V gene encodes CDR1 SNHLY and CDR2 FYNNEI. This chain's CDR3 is CAREGQGGDEQYF. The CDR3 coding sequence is TGTGCCAGAGAGGGACAGGGGGGGGACGAGCAGTACTTC.

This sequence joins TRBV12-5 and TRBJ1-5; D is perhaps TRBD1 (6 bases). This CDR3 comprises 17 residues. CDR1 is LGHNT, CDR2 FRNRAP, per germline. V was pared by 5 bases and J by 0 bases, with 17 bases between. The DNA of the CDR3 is TGTGCTAGTGGTCCCGAAGGGGACATATATAGCAATCAGCCCCAGCATTTT. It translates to CASGPEGDIYSNQPQHF.

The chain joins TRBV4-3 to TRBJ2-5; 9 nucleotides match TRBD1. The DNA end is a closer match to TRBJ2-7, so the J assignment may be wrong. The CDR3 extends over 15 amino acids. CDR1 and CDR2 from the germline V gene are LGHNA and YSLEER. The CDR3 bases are TGCGCCAGCAGCCAAGATTGGGACAGGGACTACGAGCAGTACTTC. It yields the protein CASSQDWDRDYEQYF.

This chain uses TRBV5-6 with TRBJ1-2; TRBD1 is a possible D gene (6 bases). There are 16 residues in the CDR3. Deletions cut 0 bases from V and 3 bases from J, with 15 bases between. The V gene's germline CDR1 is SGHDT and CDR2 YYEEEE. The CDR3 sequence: CASSLVHREGDYGYTF. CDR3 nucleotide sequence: TGTGCCAGCAGCTTGGTCCACAGGGAAGGTGACTATGGCTACACCTTC.

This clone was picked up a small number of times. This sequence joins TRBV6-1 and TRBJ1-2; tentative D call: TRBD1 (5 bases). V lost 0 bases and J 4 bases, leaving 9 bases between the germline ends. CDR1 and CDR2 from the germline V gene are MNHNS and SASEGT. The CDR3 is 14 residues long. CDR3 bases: TGTGCCAGCAGTGAAGCGCTCAGGGCCTATGGCTACACCTTC. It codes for CASSEALRAYGYTF.

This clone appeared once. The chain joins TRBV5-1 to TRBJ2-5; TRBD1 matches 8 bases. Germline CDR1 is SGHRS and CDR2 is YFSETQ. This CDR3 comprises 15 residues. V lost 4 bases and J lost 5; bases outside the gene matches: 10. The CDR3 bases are TGCGCCAGCAGCCCCAGACAGGGGATGGGGGAGACCCAGTACTTC. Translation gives CASSPRQGMGETQYF.

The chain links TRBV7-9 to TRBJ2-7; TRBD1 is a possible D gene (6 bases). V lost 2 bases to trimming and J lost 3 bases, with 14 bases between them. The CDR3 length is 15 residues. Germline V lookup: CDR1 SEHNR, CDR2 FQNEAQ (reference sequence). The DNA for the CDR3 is TGTGCCAGCAGCTTATCACAGGGTTTCCTCTACGAGCAGTACTTC. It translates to CASSLSQGFLYEQYF.

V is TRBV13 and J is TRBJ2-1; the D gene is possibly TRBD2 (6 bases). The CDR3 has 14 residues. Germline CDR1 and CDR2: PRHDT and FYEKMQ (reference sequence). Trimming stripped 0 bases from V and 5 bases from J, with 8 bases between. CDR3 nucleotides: TGTGCCAGCAGCTTAGGGACTAGGCACAATGAGCAGTTCTTC. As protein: CASSLGTRHNEQFF.

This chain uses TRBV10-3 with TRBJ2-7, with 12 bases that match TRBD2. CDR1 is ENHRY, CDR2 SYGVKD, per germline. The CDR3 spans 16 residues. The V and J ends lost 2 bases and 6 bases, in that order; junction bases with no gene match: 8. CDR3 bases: TGTGCCATCAGTGAGCCTCTAGCGGGAGGGCCTGGCGAGCAGTACTTC. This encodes CAISEPLAGGPGEQYF.

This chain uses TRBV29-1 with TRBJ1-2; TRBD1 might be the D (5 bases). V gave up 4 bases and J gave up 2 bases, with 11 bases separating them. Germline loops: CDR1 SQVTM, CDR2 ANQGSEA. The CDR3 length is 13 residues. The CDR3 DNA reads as TGCAGCGTTGGGATGACAGCAAACTATGGCTACACCTTC. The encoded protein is CSVGMTANYGYTF.

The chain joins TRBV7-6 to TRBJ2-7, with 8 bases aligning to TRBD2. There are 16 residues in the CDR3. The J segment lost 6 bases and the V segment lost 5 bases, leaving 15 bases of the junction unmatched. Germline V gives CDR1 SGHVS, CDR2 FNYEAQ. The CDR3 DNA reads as TGTGCCAGCAGCCTCAATGCGGGGGGTACGATGGGCGAGCAGTACTTC. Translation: CASSLNAGGTMGEQYF.

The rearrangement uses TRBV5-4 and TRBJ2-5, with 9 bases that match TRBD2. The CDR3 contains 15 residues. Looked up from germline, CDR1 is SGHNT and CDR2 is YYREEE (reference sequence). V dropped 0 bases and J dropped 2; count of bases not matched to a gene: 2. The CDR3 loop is CASSLGLAVQETQYF. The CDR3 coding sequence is TGTGCCAGCAGCTTGGGACTAGCGGTTCAAGAGACCCAGTACTTC.

CDR3 coding DNA: TGTGCCAGCAGCCGACAGGGAAACACAGATACGCAGTATTTT. It yields the protein CASSRQGNTDTQYF. The gene calls are TRBV7-7 and TRBJ2-3; TRBD1 aligns across 7 bases. This CDR3 comprises 14 residues. The V gene end was trimmed by 5 bases and the J gene end by 2 bases; junction bases not matched to a gene: 4. From germline, CDR1 is SSHAT and CDR2 FNYEAQ (reference sequence).

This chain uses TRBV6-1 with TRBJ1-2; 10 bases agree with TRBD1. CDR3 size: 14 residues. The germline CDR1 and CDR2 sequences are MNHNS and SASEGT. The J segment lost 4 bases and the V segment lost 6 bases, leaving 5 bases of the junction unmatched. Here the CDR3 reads CASSARDRGYGYTF. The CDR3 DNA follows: TGTGCCAGCAGCGCAAGGGACAGGGGCTATGGCTACACCTTC.

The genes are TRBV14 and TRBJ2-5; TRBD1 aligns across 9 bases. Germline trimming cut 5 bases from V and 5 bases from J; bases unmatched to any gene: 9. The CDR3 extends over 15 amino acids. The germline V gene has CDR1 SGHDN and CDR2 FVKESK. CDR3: CASSVLYRGLETQYF. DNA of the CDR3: TGTGCCAGCAGCGTTCTGTACAGGGGGCTCGAGACCCAGTACTTC.

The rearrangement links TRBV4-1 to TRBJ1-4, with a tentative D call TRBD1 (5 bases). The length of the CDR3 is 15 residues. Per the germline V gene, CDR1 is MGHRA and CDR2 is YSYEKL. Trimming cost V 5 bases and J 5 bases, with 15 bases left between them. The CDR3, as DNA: TGCGCCAGCAGCGAAGCAGGGACTCCAAATGAAAAACTGTTTTTT. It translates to CASSEAGTPNEKLFF.

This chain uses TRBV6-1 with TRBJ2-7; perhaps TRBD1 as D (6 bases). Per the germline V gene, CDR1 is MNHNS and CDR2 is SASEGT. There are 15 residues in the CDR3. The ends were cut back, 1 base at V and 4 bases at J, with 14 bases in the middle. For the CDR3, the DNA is TGTGCCAGCAGTGAAGTTCGACAGGTCCAATACGAGCAGTACTTC. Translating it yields CASSEVRQVQYEQYF.

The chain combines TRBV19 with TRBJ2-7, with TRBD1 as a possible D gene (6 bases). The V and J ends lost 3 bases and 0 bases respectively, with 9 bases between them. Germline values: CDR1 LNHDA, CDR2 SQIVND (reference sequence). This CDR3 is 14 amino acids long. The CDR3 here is CASSIGRGSYEQYF. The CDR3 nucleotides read TGTGCCAGTAGTATTGGCAGGGGCTCCTACGAGCAGTACTTC.

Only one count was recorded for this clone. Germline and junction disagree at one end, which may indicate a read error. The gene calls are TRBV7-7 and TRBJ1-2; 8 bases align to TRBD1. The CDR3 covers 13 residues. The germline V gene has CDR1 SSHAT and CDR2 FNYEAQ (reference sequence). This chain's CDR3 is CASRGDRWYGYTF. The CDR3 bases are TGTGCTAGCAGGGGGGACAGGTGGTATGGCTACACCTTC.

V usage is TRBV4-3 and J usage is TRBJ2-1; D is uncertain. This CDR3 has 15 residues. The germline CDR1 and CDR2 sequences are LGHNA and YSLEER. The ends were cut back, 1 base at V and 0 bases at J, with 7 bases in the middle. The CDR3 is CASSQAGGSYNEQFF. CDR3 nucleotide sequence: TGCGCCAGCAGCCAAGCCGGTGGCTCCTACAATGAGCAGTTCTTC.

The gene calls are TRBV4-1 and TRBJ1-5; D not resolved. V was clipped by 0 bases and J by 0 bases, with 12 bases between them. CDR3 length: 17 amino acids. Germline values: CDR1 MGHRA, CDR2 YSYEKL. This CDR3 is CASSQDSTVYSNQPQHF. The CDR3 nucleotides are TGCGCCAGCAGCCAAGATTCGACTGTTTATAGCAATCAGCCCCAGCATTTT.

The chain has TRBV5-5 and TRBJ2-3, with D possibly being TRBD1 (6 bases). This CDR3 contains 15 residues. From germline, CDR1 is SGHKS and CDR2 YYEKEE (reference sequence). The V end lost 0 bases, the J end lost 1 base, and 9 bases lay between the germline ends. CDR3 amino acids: CASSLDRVGTDTQYF. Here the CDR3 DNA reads TGTGCCAGCAGCTTGGACAGGGTCGGCACAGATACGCAGTATTTT.

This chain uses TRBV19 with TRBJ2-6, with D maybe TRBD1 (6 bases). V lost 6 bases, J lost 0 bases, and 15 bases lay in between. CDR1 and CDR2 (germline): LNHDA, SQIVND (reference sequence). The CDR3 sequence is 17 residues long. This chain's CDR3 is CASRSGTLFSGANVLTF. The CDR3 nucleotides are TGTGCCAGTAGATCCGGGACACTCTTCTCTGGGGCCAACGTCCTGACTTTC.

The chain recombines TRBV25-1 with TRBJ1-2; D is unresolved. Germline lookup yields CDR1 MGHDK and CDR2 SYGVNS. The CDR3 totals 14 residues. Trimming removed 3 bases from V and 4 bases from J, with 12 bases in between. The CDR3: CASSETWRGYGYTF. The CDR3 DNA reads TGTGCCAGCAGTGAGACTTGGCGGGGCTATGGCTACACCTTC.

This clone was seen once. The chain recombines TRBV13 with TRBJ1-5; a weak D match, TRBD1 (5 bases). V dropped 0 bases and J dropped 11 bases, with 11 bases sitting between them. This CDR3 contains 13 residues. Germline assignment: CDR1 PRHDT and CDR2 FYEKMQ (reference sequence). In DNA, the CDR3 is TGTGCCAGCAGCTTAGGCCGGGGGAGCGCCCAGCATTTT. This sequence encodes CASSLGRGSAQHF. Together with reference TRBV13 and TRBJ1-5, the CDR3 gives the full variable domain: AAGVIQSPRHLIKEKRETATLKCYPIPRHDTVYWYQQGPGQDPQFLISFYEKMQSDKGSIPDRFSAQQFSDYHSELNMSSLELGDSALYFCASSLGRGSAQHFGDGTRLSIL.

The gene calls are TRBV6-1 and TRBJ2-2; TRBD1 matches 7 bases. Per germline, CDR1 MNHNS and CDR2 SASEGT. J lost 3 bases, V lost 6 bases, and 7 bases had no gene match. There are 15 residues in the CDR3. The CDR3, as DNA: TGTGCCAGCAGACCGGGACAGCGATACACCGGGGAGCTGTTTTTT. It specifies CASRPGQRYTGELFF.